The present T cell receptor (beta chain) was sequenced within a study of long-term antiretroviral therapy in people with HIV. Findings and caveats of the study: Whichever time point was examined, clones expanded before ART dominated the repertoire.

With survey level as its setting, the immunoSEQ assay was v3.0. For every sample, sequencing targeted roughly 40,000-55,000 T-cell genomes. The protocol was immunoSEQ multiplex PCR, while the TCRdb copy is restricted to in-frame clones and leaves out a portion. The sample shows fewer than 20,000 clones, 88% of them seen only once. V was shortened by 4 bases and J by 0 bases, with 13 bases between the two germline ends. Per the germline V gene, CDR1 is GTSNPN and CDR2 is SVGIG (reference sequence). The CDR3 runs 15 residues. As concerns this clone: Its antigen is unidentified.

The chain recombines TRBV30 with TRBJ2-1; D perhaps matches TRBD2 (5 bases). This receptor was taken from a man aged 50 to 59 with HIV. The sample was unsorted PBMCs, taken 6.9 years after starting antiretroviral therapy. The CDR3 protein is CAWNQIGSSYNEQFF. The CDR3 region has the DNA TGTGCCTGGAATCAGATAGGGAGCTCCTACAATGAGCAGTTCTTC.